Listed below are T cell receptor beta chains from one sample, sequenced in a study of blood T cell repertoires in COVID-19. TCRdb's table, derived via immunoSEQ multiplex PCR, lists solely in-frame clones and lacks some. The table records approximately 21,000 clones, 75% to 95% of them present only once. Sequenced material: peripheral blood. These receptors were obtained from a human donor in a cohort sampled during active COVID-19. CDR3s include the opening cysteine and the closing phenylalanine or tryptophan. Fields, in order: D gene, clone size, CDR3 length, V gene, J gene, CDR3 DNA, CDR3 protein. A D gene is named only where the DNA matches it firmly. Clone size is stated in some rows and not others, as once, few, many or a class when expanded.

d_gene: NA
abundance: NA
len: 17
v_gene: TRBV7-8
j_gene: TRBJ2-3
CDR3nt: TGTGCCAGCAGCCCGGATTTAGGACTGAGAAGCACAGATACGCAGTATTTT
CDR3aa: CASSPDLGLRSTDTQYF

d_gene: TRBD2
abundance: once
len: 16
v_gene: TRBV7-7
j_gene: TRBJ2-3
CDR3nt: TGTGCCAGCAGCTTAGTTGCCGGGGGGGGCAGAGATACGCAGTATTTT
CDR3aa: CASSLVAGGGRDTQYF

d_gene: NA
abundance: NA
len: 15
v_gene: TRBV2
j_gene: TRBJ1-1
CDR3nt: TGTGCCAGCAGTGAAGGGACATATGCGAAAACTGAAGCTTTCTTT
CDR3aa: CASSEGTYAKTEAFF

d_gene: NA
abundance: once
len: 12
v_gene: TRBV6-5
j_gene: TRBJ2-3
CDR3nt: TGTGCCAGCAGAGGCCTCGGAGGACCTGAGTATTTT
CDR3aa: CASRGLGGPEYF

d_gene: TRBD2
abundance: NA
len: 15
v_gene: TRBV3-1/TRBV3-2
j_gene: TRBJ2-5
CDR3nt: TGTGCCAGCAGCCAAGGGACTAGCGGGGTTGGGACCCAGTACTTC
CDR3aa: CASSQGTSGVGTQYF

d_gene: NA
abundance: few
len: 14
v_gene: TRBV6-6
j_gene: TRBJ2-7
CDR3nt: TGTGCCAGCAATACGAAAGGGACAAACTACGAGCAGTACTTC
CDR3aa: CASNTKGTNYEQYF

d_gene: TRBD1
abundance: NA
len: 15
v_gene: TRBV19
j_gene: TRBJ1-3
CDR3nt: TGTGCCAGTAGTGCTGGGACAGGCCATGGAAACACCATATATTTT
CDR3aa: CASSAGTGHGNTIYF

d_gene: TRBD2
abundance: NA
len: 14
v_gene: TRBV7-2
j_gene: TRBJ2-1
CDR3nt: TGTGCCAGCAGCTTAGCTAGCGGGGGGCCTGAGCAGTTCTTC
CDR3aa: CASSLASGGPEQFF

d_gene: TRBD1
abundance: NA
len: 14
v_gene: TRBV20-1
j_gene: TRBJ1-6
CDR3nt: TGCAGTGCTAGTGGAGGACAGGGCTATTCACCCCTCCACTTT
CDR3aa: CSASGGQGYSPLHF

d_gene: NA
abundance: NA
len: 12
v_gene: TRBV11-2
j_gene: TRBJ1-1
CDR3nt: TGTGCCAGCAGCTTAGTTGGGCATGAAGCTTTCTTT
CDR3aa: CASSLVGHEAFF

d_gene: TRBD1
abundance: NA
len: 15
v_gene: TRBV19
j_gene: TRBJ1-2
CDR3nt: TGTGCCAGTAGTACTACAGGGGCGAATTTCTATGGCTACACCTTC
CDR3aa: CASSTTGANFYGYTF

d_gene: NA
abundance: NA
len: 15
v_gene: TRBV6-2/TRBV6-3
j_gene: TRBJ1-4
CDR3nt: TGTGCCAGCAGTGACACACAGGGATACAGTGAAAAACTGTTTTTT
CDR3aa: CASSDTQGYSEKLFF

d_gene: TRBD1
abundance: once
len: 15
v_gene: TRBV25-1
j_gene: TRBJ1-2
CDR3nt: TGTGCCAGCAGTGAATCCCCGACAGGGAACTATGGCTACACCTTC
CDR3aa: CASSESPTGNYGYTF

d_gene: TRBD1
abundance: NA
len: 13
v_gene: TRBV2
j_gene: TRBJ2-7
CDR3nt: TGTGCCAGCCGGGGACAGCCTTCCTACGAGCAGTACTTC
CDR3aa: CASRGQPSYEQYF

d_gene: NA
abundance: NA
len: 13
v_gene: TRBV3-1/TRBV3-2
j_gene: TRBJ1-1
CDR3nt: TGTGCCAGCAGCCAAGATTGGGGGCAAGAAGCTTTCTTT
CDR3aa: CASSQDWGQEAFF

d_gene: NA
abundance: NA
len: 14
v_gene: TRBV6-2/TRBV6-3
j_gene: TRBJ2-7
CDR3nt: TGTGCCAGCAGTCCCGGGACTCGCTCCTACGAGCAGTACTTC
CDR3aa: CASSPGTRSYEQYF

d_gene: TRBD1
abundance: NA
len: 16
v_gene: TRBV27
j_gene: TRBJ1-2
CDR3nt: TGTGCCAGCAGTTTACAGGGGGCCTCCTCTTTCCGTGGCTACACCTTC
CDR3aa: CASSLQGASSFRGYTF

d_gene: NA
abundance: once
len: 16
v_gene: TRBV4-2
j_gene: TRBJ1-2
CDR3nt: TGTGCCAGCAGCCAAGAAGGGTCCCAGGGGTCGTGGGGCTACACCTTC
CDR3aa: CASSQEGSQGSWGYTF

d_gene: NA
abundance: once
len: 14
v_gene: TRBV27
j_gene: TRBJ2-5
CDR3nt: TGTGCCAGCAGTCTAATGGGGGGAAAGGAGACCCAGTACTTC
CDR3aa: CASSLMGGKETQYF

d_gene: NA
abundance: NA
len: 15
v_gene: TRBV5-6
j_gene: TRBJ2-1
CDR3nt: TGTGCCAGCAGCTCGGGTTCGGTACAAGACAATGAGCAGTTCTTC
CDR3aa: CASSSGSVQDNEQFF

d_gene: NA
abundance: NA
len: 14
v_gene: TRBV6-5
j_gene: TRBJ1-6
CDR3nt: TGTGCCAGCAGCCGCCGGGTTCCTAATTCACCCCTCCACTTT
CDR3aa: CASSRRVPNSPLHF

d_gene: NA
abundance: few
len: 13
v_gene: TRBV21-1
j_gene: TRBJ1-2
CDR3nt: TGTGCCAGCAGCGAGGACAGGGGTTGGGGCTACACCTTC
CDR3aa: CASSEDRGWGYTF

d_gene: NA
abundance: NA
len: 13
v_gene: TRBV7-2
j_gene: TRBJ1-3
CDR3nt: TGTGCCAGCAGCCTCGGACAGTTCAACACCATATATTTT
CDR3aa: CASSLGQFNTIYF

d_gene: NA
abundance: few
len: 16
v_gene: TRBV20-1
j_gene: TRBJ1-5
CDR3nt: TGCAGTGCTAGTTTGGGGGCCAATGACAGAAGTCAGCCCCAGCATTTT
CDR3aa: CSASLGANDRSQPQHF

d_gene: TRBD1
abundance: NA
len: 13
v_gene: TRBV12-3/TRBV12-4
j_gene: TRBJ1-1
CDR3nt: TGTGCCAGCAGTCGGACAGGGTTTGTGACGGCTTTCTTT
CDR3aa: CASSRTGFVTAFF

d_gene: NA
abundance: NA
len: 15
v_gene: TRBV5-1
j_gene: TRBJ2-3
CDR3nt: TGCGCCAGCGCCGTACAGGGTGCGAGCACAGATACGCAGTATTTT
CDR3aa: CASAVQGASTDTQYF

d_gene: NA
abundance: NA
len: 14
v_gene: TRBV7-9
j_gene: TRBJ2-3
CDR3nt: TGTGCCAGCAGCTTACAGGGGAGCACAGATACGCAGTATTTT
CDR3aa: CASSLQGSTDTQYF

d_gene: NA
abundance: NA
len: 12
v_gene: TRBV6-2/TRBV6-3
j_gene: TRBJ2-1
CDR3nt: TGTGCCAGCAGACCTGACTTGTCTGAGCAGTTCTTC
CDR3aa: CASRPDLSEQFF

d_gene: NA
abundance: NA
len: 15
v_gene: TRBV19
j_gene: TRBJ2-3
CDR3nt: TGTGCCAGTAGTACGGGCGGGGTTAGCACAGATACGCAGTATTTT
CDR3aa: CASSTGGVSTDTQYF